Included here is one T cell receptor (beta chain) sequence, with context. This record belongs to a study of cytomegalovirus exposure and HLA in healthy donors. Use of 60 Vbeta and 13 Jbeta primers characterized the PCR. Clones were read by immunoSEQ multiplex PCR, and TCRdb kept only the in-frame ones, dropping some. Altogether over 150,000 clones are present, 60% to 85% being singletons, with the ten largest covering over 1.5%. This CDR3 comprises 14 residues. The J segment lost 6 bases and the V segment lost 3 bases, leaving 4 bases of the junction unmatched. Germline-derived CDR1 and CDR2 are SGHVS and FQNEAQ.

This receptor was taken from a girl aged 10-17 years in good health and CMV-seropositive. V gene TRBV7-8 combines with J gene TRBJ1-2, with 10 nucleotides matching TRBD1. Sequenced material: PBMCs. The CDR3 region is CASSLYGTGDGYTF. CDR3 DNA sequence: TGTGCCAGCAGCTTGTACGGGACAGGGGATGGCTACACCTTC.